This T cell receptor beta chain was captured in a study of T cell repertoires in cytomegalovirus infection. TCRdb called the reads again in MiXCR, with one record for every CDR3 protein. The table has approximately 500,000 distinct CDR3 sequences, 11% seen once; the top ten hold roughly 10%. This clonotype was seen many times. This CDR3 comprises 12 residues. In germline, CDR1 is SEHNR, CDR2 FQNEAQ (reference sequence). V was clipped by 6 bases and J by 8 bases, with 13 bases between them. The origin of this receptor is a human donor in good health (CMV status not recorded). Some clones in this sample may be carry-over from other donors' samples. The sample was PBMCs. The chain joins TRBV7-9 to TRBJ1-2; tentative D call: TRBD1 (6 bases). The CDR3 coding sequence is TGTGCCAGCAGACCAGGGGTCTACGGCTACACCTTC. Its protein product is CASRPGVYGYTF.